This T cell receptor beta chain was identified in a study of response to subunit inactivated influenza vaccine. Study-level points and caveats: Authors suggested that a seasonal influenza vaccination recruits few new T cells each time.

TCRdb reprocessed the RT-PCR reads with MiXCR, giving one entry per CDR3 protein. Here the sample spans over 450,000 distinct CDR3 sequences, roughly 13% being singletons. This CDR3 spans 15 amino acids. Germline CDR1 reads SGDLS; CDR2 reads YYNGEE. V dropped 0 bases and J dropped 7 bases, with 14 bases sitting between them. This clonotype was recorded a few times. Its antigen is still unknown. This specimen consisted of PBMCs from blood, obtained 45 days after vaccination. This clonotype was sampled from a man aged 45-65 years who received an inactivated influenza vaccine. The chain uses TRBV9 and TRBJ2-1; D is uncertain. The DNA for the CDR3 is TGTGCCAGCAGCGTAGAGACTGCCGGCAGGAATGAGCAGTTCTTC. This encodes CASSVETAGRNEQFF.